Each of the 28 T cell receptor beta chains below was sequenced from the same sample in a study of beta chain features in type 1 diabetes. The study reverse transcribed the entire isolated RNA, so it sequenced expressed TCRB transcripts. The protocol was immunoSEQ multiplex PCR, while the TCRdb copy is restricted to in-frame clones and leaves out a portion. The sample holds about 740,000 clones, around an eighth seen once. Study-wide results and limits: Moderately but significantly shorter TCRB CDR3s were found in Type 1 diabetes patients in all four CD4+ subsets.

Their antigens remain unidentified. The sample comprised naive CD4+ T cells from blood. These receptors originate from a man aged 18 to 35 with type 1 diabetes.

This clone has a handful of counts. This chain joins TRBV27 and TRBJ1-4; weak D call: TRBD1 (6 bases). Trimming removed 3 bases at V and 0 bases at J, with 8 bases between. Per germline, CDR1 MNHEY and CDR2 SMNVEV (reference sequence). This CDR3 is built from 15 residues. In DNA, the CDR3 is TGTGCCAGCAGTTTCAAGGGGGCAACTAATGAAAAACTGTTTTTT. Protein: CASSFKGATNEKLFF.

This clone was seen only a few times. The chain combines TRBV7-7 with TRBJ2-5; 8 bases align to TRBD1. This CDR3 region has 14 residues. With 1 base clipped from V and 5 bases from J, the junction kept 3 bases outside the gene matches. Germline CDR1 SSHAT, CDR2 FNYEAQ (reference sequence). This chain's CDR3 is CASSLGTGSETQYF. The DNA of the CDR3 is TGTGCCAGCAGCTTAGGGACAGGGTCCGAGACCCAGTACTTC. The whole variable domain, filled in from reference TRBV7-7 and TRBJ2-5, reads GAGVSQSPRYKVTKRGQDVTLRCDPISSHATLYWYQQALGQGPEFLTYFNYEAQPDKSGLPSDRFSAERPEGSISTLTIQRTEQRDSAMYRCASSLGTGSETQYFGPGTRLLVL.

There are a few counts of this clone. The rearrangement joins TRBV6-1 to TRBJ2-3; a weak D match, TRBD1 (6 bases). This CDR3 has 13 residues. The V and J ends lost 6 bases and 4 bases respectively, with 11 bases between them. Germline V lookup: CDR1 MNHNS, CDR2 SASEGT. For the CDR3, the DNA is TGTGCCAGCAGAGAATCAGGGGCAGATACGCAGTATTTT. Translated: CASRESGADTQYF.

This clone occurred a few times. As DNA, the CDR3 is TGTGCCAGCACCCCCCCCGGGGACAGGTGGCACGAGCAGTACTTC. It specifies CASTPPGDRWHEQYF. The rearrangement joins TRBV6-5 to TRBJ2-7, with 8 nucleotides matching TRBD1. Losses at the gene ends were 7 bases for V and 5 bases for J; bases not matched to a gene: 13. The CDR3 sequence is 15 residues long. Germline CDR1 and CDR2: MNHEY and SVGAGI.

This clone has only a few counts. The chain combines TRBV10-3 with TRBJ2-2, with D possibly TRBD2 on 5 matching bases. Between the trimmed V and J ends, which lost 3 bases and 1 base, there was a span of 9 bases. The CDR3 has 15 residues. Looked up from germline, CDR1 is ENHRY and CDR2 is SYGVKD. The CDR3 reads CAISDGLLNTGELFF. For the CDR3, the DNA is TGTGCCATCAGTGACGGACTGCTGAACACCGGGGAGCTGTTTTTT.

Only a few counts were recorded for this clone. V usage is TRBV7-2 and J usage is TRBJ2-5, with 8 bases fitting TRBD1. Germline values: CDR1 SGHTA, CDR2 FQGNSA. This CDR3 spans 14 amino acids. The V segment lost 5 bases and the J segment 5 bases; nucleotides outside the gene matches: 7. CDR3 sequence reads: CASSTDRVSETQYF. CDR3 nucleotides: TGTGCCAGCAGCACGGACAGGGTATCTGAGACCCAGTACTTC.

The table lists this clone with a few counts. Other DNA sequences of this sample code for an identical CDR3. The chain employs TRBV10-3 and TRBJ1-4, with 8 bases fitting TRBD1. V was pared by 6 bases and J by 7 bases, with 7 bases of the junction left unmatched. The CDR3 is 14 amino acids. Germline CDR1 and CDR2: ENHRY and SYGVKD. The CDR3 DNA reads TGTGCCATCAGCGATGGACAGGGAAGTGAAAAACTGTTTTTT. It is translated as CAISDGQGSEKLFF.

The V and J genes are TRBV4-2 and TRBJ1-2; D unclear. V dropped 0 bases and J dropped 0 bases, with 8 bases sitting between them. Looked up from germline, CDR1 is LGHNA and CDR2 is YNFKEQ. The length of the CDR3 is 15 residues. CDR3 amino acids: CASSQDGTTNYGYTF. Here the CDR3 DNA reads TGTGCCAGCAGCCAAGATGGTACCACTAACTATGGCTACACCTTC.

The chain recombines TRBV7-3 with TRBJ2-2; D uncertain. Trimming shortened V by 2 bases and J by 0 bases, and 7 bases separated the two germline ends. This CDR3 has 15 residues. Germline V CDR1 and CDR2: SGHTA, FQGTGA. The CDR3 region has the DNA TGTGCCAGCAGCTTATCACAGTCGAACACCGGGGAGCTGTTTTTT. Translation gives CASSLSQSNTGELFF.

The CDR3 region is CSAPRQGGGYTF. The CDR3 bases are TGCAGCGCCCCTCGACAGGGTGGCGGCTACACCTTC. This chain links TRBV29-1 with TRBJ1-2; 7 bases are a match to TRBD1. V was pared by 7 bases and J by 8 bases, with 10 bases of the junction left unmatched. The CDR3 consists of 12 residues. The germline gives CDR1 SQVTM, CDR2 ANQGSEA.

The V and J genes are TRBV5-1 and TRBJ2-4; 7 nucleotides line up with TRBD2. V trimming: 3 bases; J trimming: 15 bases; junction bases outside the gene matches: 15. This CDR3 region has 14 residues. Germline CDR1 reads SGHRS; CDR2 reads YFSETQ. CDR3 nucleotides: TGCGCCAGCAGCTGGGACGGGAGGACGACTTTTGGGTACTTC. It is translated as CASSWDGRTTFGYF.

The CDR3 protein is CASSPPAPTDTQYF. The DNA for the CDR3 is TGTGCCAGCTCACCACCAGCCCCCACAGATACGCAGTATTTT. The chain links TRBV18 to TRBJ2-3; D call uncertain. The CDR3 spans 14 residues. Looked up from germline, CDR1 is KGHSH and CDR2 is LQKENI. Between the trimmed V and J ends, which lost 0 bases and 2 bases, there was a span of 6 bases.

Here the CDR3 reads CASRGQGYYGYTF. CDR3 nucleotide sequence: TGTGCCAGCCGCGGACAGGGATACTATGGCTACACCTTC. The genes are TRBV2 and TRBJ1-2; TRBD1 matches at 8 bases. Germline V gives CDR1 SNHLY, CDR2 FYNNEI. J lost 3 bases, V lost 8 bases, and 5 bases had no gene match. The length of the CDR3 is 13 residues.

A few counts support this clone. J is TRBJ2-5 and V is TRBV5-1, with 8 nucleotides matching TRBD1. Losses at the gene ends were 1 base for V and 3 bases for J; bases not matched to a gene: 8. Looked up from germline, CDR1 is SGHRS and CDR2 is YFSETQ. CDR3 length equals 16 residues. The CDR3 loop is CASSLPTGTGEETQYF. DNA of the CDR3: TGCGCCAGCAGCTTGCCCACCGGGACAGGTGAAGAGACCCAGTACTTC.

The chain has TRBV5-1 and TRBJ2-7; TRBD2 agrees at 11 bases. J gave up 3 bases and V 1 base, and 3 bases lay outside the gene matches. The CDR3 covers 15 residues. Germline CDR1 SGHRS, CDR2 YFSETQ. The CDR3, as DNA: TGCGCCAGCAGCTTGTTGCTAGCGGGGGGCTACGAGCAGTACTTC. Encoded protein: CASSLLLAGGYEQYF.

This chain connects TRBV4-1 to TRBJ2-1, with no clear D. Trimming shortened V by 0 bases and J by 8 bases, and 14 bases separated the two germline ends. Germline V lookup: CDR1 MGHRA, CDR2 YSYEKL. The CDR3 spans 15 residues. The CDR3 DNA reads as TGCGCCAGCAGCCAAGATCTGTCCGAAGGCCATGAGCAGTTCTTC. This encodes CASSQDLSEGHEQFF.

V is TRBV6-6 and J is TRBJ1-2, with D maybe TRBD1 (5 bases). Germline-derived CDR1 and CDR2 are MNHNY and SVGAGI (reference sequence). V lost 5 bases and J 6 bases, leaving 13 bases between the germline ends. This CDR3 is 13 amino acids long. For the CDR3, the DNA is TGTGCCAGCAGTGGCCTTCTGGGGGATGGCTACACCTTC. Amino acids: CASSGLLGDGYTF.

The chain recombines TRBV29-1 with TRBJ1-2, with unresolved D. The V gene's germline CDR1 is SQVTM and CDR2 ANQGSEA. This CDR3 has 15 amino acids. Trimming took 7 bases from V and 7 from J, leaving 25 bases between them. The CDR3, as DNA: TGCAGCGCCCGGTTGGGAGGAGATCGAGCTCGTGGCTACACCTTC. Protein: CSARLGGDRARGYTF.

Of note for this clone: In the same sample, other DNA sequences code for this CDR3. The rearrangement joins TRBV4-1 to TRBJ1-5; D possibly corresponds to TRBD1 (5 bases). This CDR3 has 15 residues. V lost 0 bases to trimming and J lost 2 bases, with 8 bases between them. CDR1 and CDR2 (germline): MGHRA, YSYEKL. The CDR3 region has the DNA TGCGCCAGCAGCCAAGAAGGCAGGGGCAATCAGCCCCAGCATTTT. Protein product: CASSQEGRGNQPQHF.

Concerning this clone: The sample carries other DNA sequences with the same CDR3. The chain joins TRBV18 to TRBJ1-1, with a possible D match to TRBD1 (5 bases). The germline V and J ends were trimmed by 2 bases and 1 base, with 5 bases remaining between them. CDR1 and CDR2 from the germline V gene are KGHSH and LQKENI. The CDR3 is 13 residues long. This CDR3 reads CASSPRGNTEAFF. The CDR3 coding sequence is TGTGCCAGCTCACCAAGGGGGAACACTGAAGCTTTCTTT.

The V call is TRBV30, the J call TRBJ1-5; D not certain. Trimming pared 3 bases from V and 5 bases from J, leaving 14 bases between. Germline values: CDR1 GTSNPN, CDR2 SVGIG (reference sequence). This CDR3 is 14 amino acids long. The CDR3 protein is CAWSLDTQYQPQHF. CDR3 nucleotides: TGTGCCTGGAGCTTAGACACGCAATATCAGCCCCAGCATTTT.

The chain couples TRBV7-9 to TRBJ2-7, with 7 bases aligning to TRBD1. The trim removed 4 bases at V and 2 bases at J, leaving 5 bases unmatched. This CDR3 has 14 residues. In germline, CDR1 is SEHNR, CDR2 FQNEAQ (reference sequence). The CDR3 protein is CASSSRDSPYEQYF. As DNA, the CDR3 is TGTGCCAGCAGCTCCCGGGACAGTCCCTACGAGCAGTACTTC.

This chain uses TRBV9 with TRBJ2-2; D uncertain. Germline V gene data show CDR1 as SGDLS and CDR2 as YYNGEE. The CDR3 extends over 15 amino acids. Trimming took 0 bases from V and 1 from J, leaving 7 bases between them. The CDR3, as DNA: TGTGCCAGCAGCGTAGTAACGGGGAACACCGGGGAGCTGTTTTTT. Its translation is CASSVVTGNTGELFF.

The sample holds a few counts of this clone. The chain uses TRBV15 and TRBJ2-3, with TRBD2 matching over 7 bases. Trimming took 2 bases from V and 0 from J; bases not matched to a gene: 5. The CDR3 extends over 16 amino acids. Germline CDR1 is LNHNV and CDR2 is YYDKDF (reference sequence). This chain's CDR3 is CATSRPLAPSTDTQYF. CDR3 coding DNA: TGTGCCACCAGCAGACCACTAGCGCCAAGCACAGATACGCAGTATTTT.

The chain uses TRBV7-9 and TRBJ2-6; 8 bases fit TRBD1. The V segment lost 4 bases and the J segment 2 bases; nucleotides outside the gene matches: 10. CDR3 size: 18 residues. Germline-derived CDR1 and CDR2 are SEHNR and FQNEAQ (reference sequence). CDR3 sequence reads: CASSSIRQGQAGANVLTF. In nucleotides, the CDR3 is TGTGCCAGCAGCTCAATAAGACAGGGGCAGGCTGGGGCCAACGTCCTGACTTTC.

This clone has only a few counts. This chain joins TRBV5-1 and TRBJ2-1; weak D call: TRBD1 (6 bases). The CDR3 contains 14 residues. Germline V lookup: CDR1 SGHRS, CDR2 YFSETQ. V lost 3 bases to trimming and J lost 6 bases, with 13 bases between them. DNA of the CDR3: TGCGCCAGCAGCTCGGACAGAGGCTTCAATGAGCAGTTCTTC. Its translation: CASSSDRGFNEQFF.

This sequence joins TRBV5-1 and TRBJ2-2; D may be TRBD2 (6 bases). V was clipped by 1 base and J by 6 bases, with 7 bases between them. The CDR3 sequence is 13 residues long. The germline gives CDR1 SGHRS, CDR2 YFSETQ. The CDR3 sequence is CASSLLASGELFF. The CDR3 DNA reads as TGCGCCAGCAGCTTGCTAGCGTCCGGGGAGCTGTTTTTT.

This clone has just a few counts. The chain has TRBV18 and TRBJ1-5, with D perhaps matching TRBD1 (5 bases). The CDR3 extends over 14 amino acids. With 1 base removed from V and 7 bases from J, the gap between germline ends came to 11 bases. Germline V lookup: CDR1 KGHSH, CDR2 LQKENI. CDR3 sequence reads: CASSPQSGEQPQHF. The DNA of the CDR3 is TGTGCCAGCTCACCACAATCGGGGGAACAGCCCCAGCATTTT.